This TCR beta chain was found in a study of identifying expanded T cells in peripheral blood. The study's findings and limits: About 1.2 clones differed between technical replicates, versus 16.4 and 19 over time.

Points on this clone: Its specificity is unknown.

The CDR3 is 14 residues long. V lost 4 bases and J 6 bases, leaving 11 bases between the germline ends. CDR1 is SGHRS, CDR2 YFSETQ, per germline. TCRdb's table, derived via immunoSEQ multiplex PCR, lists solely in-frame clones and lacks some. The data contain roughly 100,000 clones, around 88% of them seen just once; the ten biggest clones take up approximately 18%. The rearrangement links TRBV5-1 to TRBJ1-6, with D possibly being TRBD1 (5 bases). Sequencing was done on a sample of blood. This clonotype originated in a person aged 18 to 75 in good health. DNA for the CDR3: TGCGCCAGCAGCCCGGGACCTGGTAATTCACCCCTCCACTTT. Protein product: CASSPGPGNSPLHF.